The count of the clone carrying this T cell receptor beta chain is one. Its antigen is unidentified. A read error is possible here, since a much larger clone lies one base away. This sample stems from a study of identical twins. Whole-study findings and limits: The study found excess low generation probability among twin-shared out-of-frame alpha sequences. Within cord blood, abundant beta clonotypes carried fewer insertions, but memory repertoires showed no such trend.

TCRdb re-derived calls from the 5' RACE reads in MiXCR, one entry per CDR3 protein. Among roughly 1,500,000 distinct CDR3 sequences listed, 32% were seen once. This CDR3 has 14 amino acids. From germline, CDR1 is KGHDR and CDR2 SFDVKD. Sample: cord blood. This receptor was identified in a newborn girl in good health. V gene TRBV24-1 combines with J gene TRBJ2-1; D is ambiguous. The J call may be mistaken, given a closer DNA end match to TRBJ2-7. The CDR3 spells CATSDDNSYNEQYF. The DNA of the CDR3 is TGTGCCACCAGTGATGACAACTCCTACAATGAGCAGTACTTC.